These 5 T cell receptor beta chains were sequenced from one sample in a study of regulatory T cells in long-lasting Graves disease. Stated time point: newly diagnosed GD, antithyroid drugs for less than 3 months. The TCR library used RNA extracted from PBMCs. CDR3 regions were amplified by Arm-PCR using iRepertoire HTBI primers to build TCR beta libraries. One entry per CDR3 protein results from TCRdb running MiXCR on the multiplex PCR reads. The sample yields some 350,000 distinct CDR3 sequences, around 15% seen once. The same sample was also used in a study of T cells in Graves' hyperthyroidism and ophthalmopathy.

Sequencing was performed on peripheral blood mononuclear cells (PBMCs), taken at new diagnosis, from a patient treated with antithyroid drugs. These receptors were collected from a woman between 18 and 29 years old with Graves disease.

The V and J genes are TRBV30 and TRBJ1-6, with D perhaps matching TRBD1 (5 bases). This CDR3 spans 14 amino acids. Trimming took off 0 bases at V and 7 bases at J, with 10 bases between the two ends. Germline loops: CDR1 GTSNPN, CDR2 SVGIG (reference sequence). The DNA for the CDR3 is TGTGCCTGGAGTGTACCAGCAGGGAATTCACCCCTCCACTTT. Its protein product is CAWSVPAGNSPLHF.

V is TRBV3-1 and J is TRBJ2-7; TRBD2 might be the D (6 bases). CDR1 and CDR2 (germline): LGHDT, YNNKEL (reference sequence). This CDR3 region has 16 residues. V was clipped by 4 bases and J by 5 bases, with 21 bases between them. The CDR3 sequence: CASSPGTPVPVHEQYF. CDR3 nucleotide sequence: TGTGCCAGCAGCCCCGGGACTCCTGTACCTGTCCACGAGCAGTACTTC.

Ten or more counts support this clonotype. This sequence joins TRBV2 and TRBJ1-5; TRBD1 is a possible D gene (6 bases). V lost 7 bases and J lost 8, with 18 bases in between. The CDR3 covers 14 residues. CDR1 and CDR2 (germline): SNHLY, FYNNEI. CDR3 coding DNA: TGTGCCAGCAACCCCCGGGTAGGGGGGGAGCCCCAGCATTTT. The encoded protein is CASNPRVGGEPQHF.

This sequence joins TRBV29-1 and TRBJ2-5; possibly TRBD2 for D (6 bases). Germline CDR1 SQVTM, CDR2 ANQGSEA. The CDR3 has 12 residues. V lost 5 bases, J lost 7 bases, and 14 bases lay in between. The CDR3 bases are TGCAGCGTTTCTGGGGGGTACGGGACCCAGTACTTC. Its translation: CSVSGGYGTQYF.

A word on this clonotype: Germline is not matched at one junction end, which may reflect a read error. V usage is TRBV20-1 and J usage is TRBJ2-5; TRBD1 aligns across 10 bases. CDR1 is DFQATT and CDR2 is SNEGSKA in the germline V gene (reference sequence). The CDR3 is 14 residues long. In nucleotides, the CDR3 is TGCGGTGCTAGAGAGGGACAGGGGTTAGAGACGCAGTACTTC. The encoded protein is CGAREGQGLETQYF.